This entry concerns a single T cell receptor (beta chain). The entry originates in a study of blood T cell repertoires in COVID-19. For the study at large: Samples representing acute and convalescent COVID-19 were sourced from the United States, Italy and Spain. Sample material is recorded as cDNA or gDNA derived from T cells, B-cell-depleted T cells, or PBMCs.

Per the study methods: Reference gene primer amplification in the assay estimated nucleated cell counts. This table comes from immunoSEQ multiplex PCR, and its TCRdb copy is limited to in-frame clones, with some not included. V and J calls and clone size are given by that table; D and trimming were obtained from the DNA. The table includes under 400,000 clones, around 90% detected once. Sequencing was done on a sample of peripheral blood. This TCR came from a young man with active or convalescent COVID-19.

The CDR3, as DNA: TGCGCCAGCAGCCGAGAAGTTGTTGTTGGCTCTTACGAGCAGTACTTC. Translating gives CASSREVVVGSYEQYF. The chain recombines TRBV4-3 with TRBJ2-7; D remains ambiguous. Trimming left V 4 bases short and J 4 bases short, with 20 bases between. Germline loops: CDR1 LGHNA, CDR2 YSLEER. This CDR3 has 16 amino acids.